This TCR beta chain was recorded in a study of T cell changes during pregnancy in multiple sclerosis. This clone was observed once. Libraries were prepared by immunoSEQ multiplex PCR; TCRdb keeps only in-frame clonotypes and omits some of them. Of about 38,000 clones in the sample, 85% to 95% were seen once. Sequencing was performed on CD4+ T cells from peripheral blood mononuclear cells, taken after pregnancy. The TCR was taken from a female donor in good health, enrolled as a control in a pregnancy study.

CDR3 loop: CASSDRDRGIGYTF. The CDR3, as DNA: TGTGCCAGCAGTGACCGGGACAGGGGGATTGGCTACACCTTC. V is TRBV6-5 and J is TRBJ1-2; 11 bases are a match to TRBD1. This CDR3 has 14 amino acids. V shed 5 bases and J 7 bases; nucleotides not matched to a gene: 6. Germline V gene data show CDR1 as MNHEY and CDR2 as SVGAGI.